A single sample gave rise to the 24 T cell receptor beta chains below, sequenced in a study of blood T cell repertoires in COVID-19 (dated by TCRdb to about 2020). Libraries were prepared through the immunoSEQ multiplex PCR assay. TCRdb mirrors the immuneACCESS table, restricted to in-frame sequences. Some clones are absent from its copies; in checked studies, under half trace to an unresolved V gene, and the reason for the others is unknown. The sample records roughly 250,000 clones, roughly 91% of which are singletons. The ten largest clones capture under 10% of the sample. Sample: PBMCs or T cells enriched from blood (not recorded which). The receptors were sampled from a man aged 35 to 55 who had recovered from COVID-19.

This chain links TRBV7-6 with TRBJ2-7, with 11 bases identical to TRBD2. There are 17 residues in the CDR3. Germline trimming cut 5 bases from V and 0 bases from J; bases unmatched to any gene: 9. Germline V gene lookup returns CDR1 SGHVS and CDR2 FNYEAQ. CDR3 nucleotide sequence: TGTGCCAGCAGCCCCGGACTAGCGGGCACTAGCTCCTACGAGCAGTACTTC. This encodes CASSPGLAGTSSYEQYF.

The chain couples TRBV5-4 to TRBJ2-3; a weak D match, TRBD2 (5 bases). V was cut by 4 bases and J by 3 bases, with 12 bases left in between. The CDR3 contains 14 residues. Germline-derived CDR1 and CDR2 are SGHNT and YYREEE (reference sequence). For the CDR3, the DNA is TGTGCCAGCAGCGAGGGCCAGAGAACAGATACGCAGTATTTT. Amino acid sequence: CASSEGQRTDTQYF.

The chain couples TRBV19 to TRBJ2-5, with a tentative D call TRBD2 (7 bases). There are 14 residues in the CDR3. The germline V gene has CDR1 LNHDA and CDR2 SQIVND (reference sequence). The V and J ends lost 5 bases and 4 bases respectively, with 14 bases between them. CDR3 nucleotide sequence: TGTGCCAGTAGTGTACAGGGAGGGCGAGAGACCCAGTACTTC. Translation: CASSVQGGRETQYF.

This clone was found a few times. The rearrangement joins TRBV5-1 to TRBJ1-2; no clear D. The V gene's germline CDR1 is SGHRS and CDR2 YFSETQ. The CDR3 covers 13 residues. V lost 1 base to trimming and J lost 3 bases, with 7 bases between them. The CDR3 sequence: CASSLSPDYGYTF. The CDR3 nucleotides read TGCGCCAGCAGCTTGAGCCCCGACTATGGCTACACCTTC.

The V call is TRBV30, the J call TRBJ2-7; D possibly corresponds to TRBD1 (5 bases). Deletions cut 3 bases from V and 7 bases from J, with 10 bases between. The germline CDR1 and CDR2 sequences are GTSNPN and SVGIG (reference sequence). The CDR3 length is 11 residues. The CDR3 sequence: CAWSSTGEQYF. In DNA, the CDR3 is TGTGCCTGGAGCTCAACAGGAGAGCAGTACTTC. The full variable domain, its missing parts supplied by reference TRBV30 and TRBJ2-7, is SQTIHQWPATLVQPVGSPLSLECTVEGTSNPNLYWYRQAAGRGLQLLFYSVGIGQISSEVPQNLSASRPQDRQFILSSKKLLLSDSGFYLCAWSSTGEQYFGPGTRLTVT.

The chain links TRBV28 to TRBJ2-7; TRBD1 matches at 7 bases. Per the germline V gene, CDR1 is MDHEN and CDR2 is SYDVKM. V was pared by 3 bases and J by 3 bases, with 5 bases of the junction left unmatched. The CDR3 is made up of 14 amino acids. Written as DNA, the CDR3 is TGTGCCAGCAGTTTTCTAGCAGGGGGCTACGAGCAGTACTTC. It codes for CASSFLAGGYEQYF.

The chain uses TRBV7-6 and TRBJ2-2; 8 nucleotides agree with TRBD2. The CDR3 totals 15 residues. From germline, CDR1 is SGHVS and CDR2 FNYEAQ. V shed 3 bases, J shed 1 base, and the junction held 1 base outside the gene matches. The CDR3 DNA follows: TGTGCCAGCAGCTTTGCGGGAGGGAACACCGGGGAGCTGTTTTTT. Translated, it gives CASSFAGGNTGELFF.

This chain uses TRBV4-2 with TRBJ2-7, with 7 bases identical to TRBD2. The CDR3 length is 16 residues. Germline CDR1 is LGHNA and CDR2 is YNFKEQ. J gave up 4 bases and V 1 base, and 10 bases lay outside the gene matches. The CDR3 region has the DNA TGTGCCAGCAGCCAAGTAACCGGGACTAACTGGTACGAGCAGTACTTC. Translated: CASSQVTGTNWYEQYF.

The rearrangement uses TRBV30 and TRBJ2-2; D uncertain. V lost 0 bases and J lost 1, with 6 bases in between. CDR3 size: 14 residues. The germline gives CDR1 GTSNPN, CDR2 SVGIG (reference sequence). The DNA of the CDR3 is TGTGCCTGGAGTGTACGGTGGAACACCGGGGAGCTGTTTTTT. Its translation: CAWSVRWNTGELFF.

The genes are TRBV5-5 and TRBJ2-7; D is uncertain. This CDR3 is built from 15 residues. Per germline, CDR1 SGHKS and CDR2 YYEKEE (reference sequence). Trimming cost V 0 bases and J 2 bases, with 12 bases left between them. CDR3 region: CASSLGLVQAYEQYF. DNA for the CDR3: TGTGCCAGCAGCTTGGGACTCGTACAAGCCTACGAGCAGTACTTC.

This rearrangement joins TRBV30 to TRBJ2-3, with D possibly being TRBD1 (5 bases). Deletions cut 0 bases from V and 5 bases from J, with 6 bases between. The CDR3 extends over 12 amino acids. Per the germline V gene, CDR1 is GTSNPN and CDR2 is SVGIG (reference sequence). CDR3 region: CAWSVQVDTQYF. Here the CDR3 DNA reads TGTGCCTGGAGTGTACAGGTAGATACGCAGTATTTT.

This clone has a single count. The gene calls are TRBV6-2 or TRBV6-3 and TRBJ2-7; possible D gene TRBD2, 5 bases. There are 14 residues in the CDR3. In germline, CDR1 is MNHEY, CDR2 SVGEGT. V was shortened by 2 bases and J by 2 bases, with 10 bases between the two germline ends. This chain's CDR3 is CASSYQRYTYEQYF. The CDR3 DNA sequence: TGTGCCAGCAGTTACCAGCGGTACACCTACGAGCAGTACTTC.

V gene TRBV6-6 combines with J gene TRBJ2-7; 10 nucleotides match TRBD2. CDR3 size: 15 residues. Germline CDR1 is MNHNY and CDR2 is SVGAGI (reference sequence). V shed 6 bases and J 3 bases; nucleotides not matched to a gene: 8. CDR3 nucleotides: TGTGCCAGCAGGCCGAATAGCGGGGGGAACTACGAGCAGTACTTC. Residues: CASRPNSGGNYEQYF.

This clone was seen just once. Distinct nucleotide sequences in the sample also encode this CDR3. The V gene is TRBV29-1, the J gene TRBJ1-2; 7 bases are a match to TRBD1. Germline CDR1 reads SQVTM; CDR2 reads ANQGSEA. This CDR3 spans 12 amino acids. With V trimmed by 4 bases and J by 3 bases, 2 bases remained unmatched. CDR3 nucleotide sequence: TGCAGCGTTGGGCAGGGGGACTATGGCTACACCTTC. Its protein is CSVGQGDYGYTF.

The chain recombines TRBV18 with TRBJ1-6, with TRBD1 identical over 7 bases. Germline CDR1 and CDR2: KGHSH and LQKENI. The length of the CDR3 is 15 residues. Losses at the gene ends were 3 bases for V and 8 bases for J; bases not matched to a gene: 7. CDR3 residues: CASSPVQGYDSPLHF. CDR3 sequence (DNA): TGTGCCAGCTCACCGGTACAGGGGTACGATTCACCCCTCCACTTT.

This rearrangement joins TRBV7-2 to TRBJ2-5; 11 bases map to TRBD2. V shed 5 bases and J 4 bases; nucleotides not matched to a gene: 9. This CDR3 has 16 amino acids. Germline lookup yields CDR1 SGHTA and CDR2 FQGNSA. CDR3 sequence: CASSPGLAGGGETQYF. The CDR3 DNA reads TGTGCCAGCAGCCCAGGCCTAGCGGGGGGCGGAGAGACCCAGTACTTC.

A single count supports this clone. J is TRBJ2-2 and V is TRBV19; 9 nucleotides match TRBD1. Trimming cost V 6 bases and J 1 base; bases outside gene matches: 3. CDR1 and CDR2 from the germline V gene are LNHDA and SQIVND (reference sequence). This CDR3 has 15 residues. CDR3 residues: CASRSGQGNTGELFF. The CDR3 DNA sequence: TGTGCCAGTAGGTCGGGACAGGGGAACACCGGGGAGCTGTTTTTT.

The chain combines TRBV28 with TRBJ2-7; TRBD1 aligns across 8 bases. The V and J ends lost 4 bases and 2 bases, in that order; junction bases with no gene match: 1. This CDR3 is 13 amino acids long. Per the germline V gene, CDR1 is MDHEN and CDR2 is SYDVKM. For the CDR3, the DNA is TGTGCCAGCAGTTGGACAGGGACCTACGAGCAGTACTTC. This encodes CASSWTGTYEQYF.

This chain joins TRBV6-5 and TRBJ1-1, with D maybe TRBD1 (6 bases). CDR1 and CDR2 (germline): MNHEY, SVGAGI. CDR3 size: 13 residues. Trimming took off 6 bases at V and 10 bases at J, with 18 bases between the two ends. DNA of the CDR3: TGTGCCAGCAGCTCATGGGGGGGGCCGGGAGCTTTCTTT. Its protein is CASSSWGGPGAFF.

The gene calls are TRBV24-1 and TRBJ2-3; the D gene is possibly TRBD1 (6 bases). Trimming pared 5 bases from V and 2 bases from J, leaving 7 bases between. The CDR3 runs 13 residues. Per germline, CDR1 KGHDR and CDR2 SFDVKD. CDR3 bases: TGTGCCACCAGTGGACAGGCCACAGATACGCAGTATTTT. This translates into CATSGQATDTQYF.

The CDR3 DNA follows: TGCGCCAGCAGCCTAACGCCGGGACAGGGGCATCGGGAGCAGTTCTTC. Translated, it gives CASSLTPGQGHREQFF. J is TRBJ2-1 and V is TRBV4-1; 10 bases match TRBD1. After removal of 4 bases from V and 10 bases from J, the junction contained 13 bases not matched to a gene. Per the germline V gene, CDR1 is MGHRA and CDR2 is YSYEKL. This CDR3 spans 16 amino acids.

The chain couples TRBV7-2 to TRBJ2-1; TRBD1 might be the D (6 bases). The CDR3 runs to 15 residues. Between the trimmed V and J ends, which lost 8 bases and 2 bases, there was a span of 16 bases. Per germline, CDR1 SGHTA and CDR2 FQGNSA. The CDR3: CASSPTGITYNEQFF. The CDR3 DNA is TGTGCCAGCTCCCCTACAGGGATCACCTACAATGAGCAGTTCTTC.

This rearrangement joins TRBV14 to TRBJ1-1, with 9 bases matching TRBD1. V shed 7 bases, J shed 2 bases, and the junction held 8 bases outside the gene matches. Looked up from germline, CDR1 is SGHDN and CDR2 is FVKESK. The CDR3 runs 15 residues. The CDR3 nucleotides are TGTGCCAGCACGGGACAGGGAATACCTAACACTGAAGCTTTCTTT. It is translated as CASTGQGIPNTEAFF.

CDR3 DNA sequence: TGTGCCAGCAGCAAAGGACAGTACGAGCAGTACTTC. Its translation is CASSKGQYEQYF. V usage is TRBV21-1 and J usage is TRBJ2-7; TRBD1 is taken as the D call from the table, unchecked against the DNA. TRBV21-1 is tagged as a pseudogene. CDR3 length: 12 amino acids.